Frequency places the clone carrying this T cell receptor beta chain as medium-sized. What it binds is unknown. Naive CD8+ T cells showed a CD45RO-CCR7+CD27+CD95- phenotype. These data are taken from a study of CXCR3-negative and CXCR3-positive naive CD8 T cells. The germline V gene has CDR1 SGHRS and CDR2 YFSETQ. This CDR3 spans 13 amino acids. Study findings and constraints: For CXCR3-positive naive cells, TRB CDR3s were more hydrophobic than those of CXCR3-negative naive cells.

Preparation of TRB cDNA libraries relied on 5' RACE carrying UMI labels. TCRdb re-called the 5' RACE reads and shows each CDR3 protein once, DNA omitted. The sample table sets out over 7,000 distinct CDR3 sequences. This sequence was found in a human donor in good health. Some clones in this sample may be carry-over from other donors' samples. The specimen sequenced was naive CXCR3- CD8+ T cells from blood. Stated subset: CD45RO-CCR7+CD27+CD95- naive CD8+ T cells lacking CXCR3 (TNR3-). This chain uses TRBV5-1 with TRBJ2-1. The CDR3 here is CASSLDRPMGQFF.